What follows are 11 T cell receptor beta chains derived from one specimen sequenced in a study of pediatric ulcerative colitis. Rectal tissue came from one to two pinch biopsies taken at colonoscopy. Clones were read by immunoSEQ multiplex PCR, and TCRdb kept only the in-frame ones, dropping some. Of tens of thousands of clones in the sample, 65% to 80% were seen once. The sample was gut tissue. Receptors were obtained from a boy younger than 18 with severe ulcerative colitis.

V gene TRBV2 combines with J gene TRBJ2-1; D remains unclear. V lost 2 bases to trimming and J lost 10 bases, with 15 bases between them. CDR1 is SNHLY, CDR2 FYNNEI, per germline. There are 14 residues in the CDR3. CDR3 DNA sequence: TGTGCCAGCAGTGAAAGGGTGGGCTTCGAAGAGCAGTTCTTC. Residues: CASSERVGFEEQFF.

The V gene is TRBV6-6, the J gene TRBJ2-7, with 9 nucleotides matching TRBD1. Germline-derived CDR1 and CDR2 are MNHNY and SVGAGI (reference sequence). CDR3 length: 15 residues. Trimming took 5 bases from V and 2 from J; bases not matched to a gene: 7. CDR3 loop: CASSRGTGITYEQYF. DNA of the CDR3: TGTGCCAGCAGTAGGGGGACAGGGATTACCTACGAGCAGTACTTC.

This chain connects TRBV10-2 to TRBJ2-7; 7 positions agree with TRBD1. This CDR3 has 13 residues. The germline CDR1 and CDR2 sequences are WSHSY and SAAADI. The V segment lost 6 bases and the J segment 3 bases; nucleotides outside the gene matches: 5. As DNA, the CDR3 is TGCGCCAGCAGAGAGACAGGGTTCTACGAGCAGTACTTC. Its protein is CASRETGFYEQYF.

The V call is TRBV5-1, the J call TRBJ2-1, with 10 bases aligning to TRBD2. Germline V gene lookup returns CDR1 SGHRS and CDR2 YFSETQ. CDR3 size: 16 residues. Trimming took 0 bases from V and 2 from J; bases not matched to a gene: 2. CDR3 DNA sequence: TGCGCCAGCAGCTTGGGTCTAGCGGGGGCCTACAATGAGCAGTTCTTC. Translating gives CASSLGLAGAYNEQFF.

The chain's CDR3 is CASSSSGPYEQYF. In nucleotides, the CDR3 is TGTGCCAGCAGTTCCTCGGGGCCCTACGAGCAGTACTTC. The genes are TRBV2 and TRBJ2-7, with D possibly called TRBD1 or TRBD2 (5 bases each). The CDR3 has 13 amino acids. Germline V gene data show CDR1 as SNHLY and CDR2 as FYNNEI. The V gene lost 5 bases and the J gene lost 2 bases, with 10 bases spanning the gap.

This chain links TRBV7-2 with TRBJ2-1; 13 positions agree with TRBD2. This CDR3 region has 15 residues. The V segment lost 5 bases and the J segment 9 bases; nucleotides outside the gene matches: 7. Germline CDR1 reads SGHTA; CDR2 reads FQGNSA. In DNA form, the CDR3 reads TGTGCCAGCAGCCGGACTAGCGGGAGAGGGAGTGAGCAGTTCTTC. It specifies CASSRTSGRGSEQFF.

The chain links TRBV10-3 to TRBJ1-1; D is possibly TRBD1 (5 bases). CDR3 length: 14 amino acids. Per germline, CDR1 ENHRY and CDR2 SYGVKD. V gave up 8 bases and J gave up 1 base, with 14 bases separating them. In DNA form, the CDR3 reads TGTGCCATCTCGGGCCGGGGCCCGAACACTGAAGCTTTCTTT. Its translation: CAISGRGPNTEAFF.

The chain carries TRBV5-1 and TRBJ2-7; no clear D gene. V was clipped by 5 bases and J by 3 bases, with 6 bases between them. CDR1 is SGHRS, CDR2 YFSETQ, per germline. This CDR3 region has 11 residues. The CDR3 region has the DNA TGCGCCAGCAGAACTAACTACGAGCAGTACTTC. Translation gives CASRTNYEQYF.

The rearrangement links TRBV11-2 to TRBJ2-1; 8 bases map to TRBD1. The junction had 24 bases not matched to a gene; V was cut back by 4 bases and J by 10 bases. This CDR3 has 19 amino acids. Germline V gives CDR1 SGHAT, CDR2 FQNNGV. The CDR3 is CASSSGTGQLGRDVWEQFF. The CDR3, as DNA: TGTGCCAGCAGCTCCGGGACAGGTCAACTAGGACGGGATGTTTGGGAGCAGTTCTTC.

This clone was seen once. Other DNA sequences from this sample encode an identical CDR3 as well. V gene TRBV11-2 combines with J gene TRBJ2-5, with D possibly being TRBD2 (5 bases). Trimming pared 2 bases from V and 4 bases from J, leaving 8 bases between. This CDR3 is built from 13 residues. Germline CDR1 SGHAT, CDR2 FQNNGV. The CDR3 loop reads CASSLSSGETQYF. The CDR3 bases are TGTGCCAGCAGCTTATCAAGCGGAGAGACCCAGTACTTC.

This clone was seen a few times. The CDR3 sequence: CASGLTDEKLFF. DNA for the CDR3: TGTGCCAGCGGACTAACAGATGAAAAACTGTTTTTT. The chain joins TRBV2 to TRBJ1-4; D gene uncertain. CDR1 and CDR2 (germline): SNHLY, FYNNEI. The V end lost 8 bases, the J end lost 6 bases, and 10 bases lay between the germline ends. The CDR3 spans 12 residues.